This T cell receptor beta chain originates from a study of blood T cell repertoires in COVID-19. Study summary: Acute and convalescent COVID-19 specimens originated in the United States, Italy and Spain. The analysed material was cDNA or gDNA that came from T cells, B-cell-depleted T cells, or PBMCs.

The length of the CDR3 is 14 residues. J gave up 2 bases and V 1 base, and 1 base lay outside the gene matches. Germline V gene sequence: CDR1 SGHTA, CDR2 FQGNSA. Using immunoSEQ multiplex PCR, the repertoire was profiled, and TCRdb retains in-frame clones only, with some absent. The sample includes roughly 21,000 clones, about nine tenths of them seen just once. The TCR was taken from a woman older than 75 with active or convalescent COVID-19. This chain joins TRBV7-2 and TRBJ2-7; the match to TRBD1 covers 8 bases. Source material: peripheral blood. CDR3 residues: CASSLDRGTYEQYF. DNA of the CDR3: TGTGCCAGCAGCTTAGACAGGGGGACCTACGAGCAGTACTTC.